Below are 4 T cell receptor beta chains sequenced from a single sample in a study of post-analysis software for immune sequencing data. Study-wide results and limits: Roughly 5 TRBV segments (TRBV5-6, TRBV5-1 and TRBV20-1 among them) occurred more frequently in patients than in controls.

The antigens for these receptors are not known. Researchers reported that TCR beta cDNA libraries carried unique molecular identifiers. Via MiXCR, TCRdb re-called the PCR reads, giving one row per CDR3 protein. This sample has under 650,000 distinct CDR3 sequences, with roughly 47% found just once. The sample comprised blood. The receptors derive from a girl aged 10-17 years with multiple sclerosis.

The CDR3 region has the DNA TGCAGTGCTCCGAGAGGACTAGCGAGCCGAGAGACCCAGTACTTC. As protein: CSAPRGLASRETQYF. The V and J genes are TRBV20-1 and TRBJ2-5, with 9 bases identical to TRBD2. The CDR3 runs 15 residues. Per germline, CDR1 DFQATT and CDR2 SNEGSKA (reference sequence). The V and J ends lost 5 bases and 4 bases, in that order; junction bases with no gene match: 11.

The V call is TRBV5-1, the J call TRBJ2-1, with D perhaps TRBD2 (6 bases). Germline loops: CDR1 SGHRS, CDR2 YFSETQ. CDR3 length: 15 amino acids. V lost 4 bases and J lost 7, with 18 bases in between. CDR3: CASSLSGTGDNEQFF. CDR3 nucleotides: TGCGCCAGCAGCCTTTCGGGGACGGGAGATAATGAGCAGTTCTTC. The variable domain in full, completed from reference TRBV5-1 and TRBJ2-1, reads KAGVTQTPRYLIKTRGQQVTLSCSPISGHRSVSWYQQTPGQGLQFLFEYFSETQRNKGNFPGRFSGRQFSNSRSEMNVSTLELGDSALYLCASSLSGTGDNEQFFGPGTRLTVL.

DNA for the CDR3: TGTGCCAGCAGTCCTGGGACAGAGGGTCCCTACGAGCAGTACTTC. Its protein is CASSPGTEGPYEQYF. The gene calls are TRBV27 and TRBJ2-4, with 7 bases aligning to TRBD1. The better agreement between TRBJ2-7 and the DNA end casts doubt on the J call. The CDR3 runs 15 residues. In germline, CDR1 is MNHEY, CDR2 SMNVEV (reference sequence).

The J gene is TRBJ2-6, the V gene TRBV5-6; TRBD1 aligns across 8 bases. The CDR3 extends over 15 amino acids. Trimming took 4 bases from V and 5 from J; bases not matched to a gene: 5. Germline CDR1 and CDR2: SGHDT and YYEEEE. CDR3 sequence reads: CASSEDRGWANVLTF. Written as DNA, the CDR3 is TGTGCCAGCAGCGAAGACAGGGGCTGGGCCAACGTCCTGACTTTC.